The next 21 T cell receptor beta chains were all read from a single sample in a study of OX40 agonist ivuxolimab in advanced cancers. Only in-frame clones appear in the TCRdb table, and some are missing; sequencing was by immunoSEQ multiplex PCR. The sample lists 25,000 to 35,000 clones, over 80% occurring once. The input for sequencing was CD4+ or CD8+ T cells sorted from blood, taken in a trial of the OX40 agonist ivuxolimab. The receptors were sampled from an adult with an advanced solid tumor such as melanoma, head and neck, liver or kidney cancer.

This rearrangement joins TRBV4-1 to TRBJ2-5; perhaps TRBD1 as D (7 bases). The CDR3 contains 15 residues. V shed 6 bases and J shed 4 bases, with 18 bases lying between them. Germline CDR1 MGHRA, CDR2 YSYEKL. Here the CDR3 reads CASRAGQSGRETQYF. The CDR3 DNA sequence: TGCGCCAGCAGGGCGGGACAGTCCGGACGAGAGACCCAGTACTTC.

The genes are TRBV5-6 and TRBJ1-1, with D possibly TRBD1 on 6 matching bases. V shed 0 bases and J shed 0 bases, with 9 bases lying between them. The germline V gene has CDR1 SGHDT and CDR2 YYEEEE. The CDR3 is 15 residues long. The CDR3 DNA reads TGTGCCAGCAGCTTGGGGGGGGCCATGAACACTGAAGCTTTCTTT. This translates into CASSLGGAMNTEAFF.

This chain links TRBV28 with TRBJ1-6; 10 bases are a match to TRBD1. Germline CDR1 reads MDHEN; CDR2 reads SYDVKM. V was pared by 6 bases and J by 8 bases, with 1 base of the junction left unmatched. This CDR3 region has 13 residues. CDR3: CASRTGGHSPLHF. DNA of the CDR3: TGTGCCAGCAGGACAGGGGGCCATTCACCCCTCCACTTT.

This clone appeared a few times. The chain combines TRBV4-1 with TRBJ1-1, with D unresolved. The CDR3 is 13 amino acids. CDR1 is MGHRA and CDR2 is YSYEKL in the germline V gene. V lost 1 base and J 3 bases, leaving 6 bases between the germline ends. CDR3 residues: CASSQAADTEAFF. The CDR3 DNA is TGCGCCAGCAGCCAAGCGGCGGACACTGAAGCTTTCTTT.

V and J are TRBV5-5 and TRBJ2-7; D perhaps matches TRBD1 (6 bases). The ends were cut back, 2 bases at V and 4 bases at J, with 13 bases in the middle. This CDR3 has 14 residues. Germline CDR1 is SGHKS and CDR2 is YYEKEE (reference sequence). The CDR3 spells CASSFRQGKYEQYF. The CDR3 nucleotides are TGTGCCAGCAGCTTTCGGCAGGGGAAATACGAGCAGTACTTC. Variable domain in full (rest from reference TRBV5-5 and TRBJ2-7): DAGVTQSPTHLIKTRGQQVTLRCSPISGHKSVSWYQQVLGQGPQFIFQYYEKEERGRGNFPDRFSARQFPNYSSELNVNALLLGDSALYLCASSFRQGKYEQYFGPGTRLTVT.

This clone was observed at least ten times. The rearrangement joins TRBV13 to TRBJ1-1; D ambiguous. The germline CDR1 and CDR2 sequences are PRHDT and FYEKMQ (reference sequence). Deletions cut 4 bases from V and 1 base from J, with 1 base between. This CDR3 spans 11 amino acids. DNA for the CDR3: TGTGCCAGCAGCTCGAACACTGAAGCTTTCTTT. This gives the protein CASSSNTEAFF.

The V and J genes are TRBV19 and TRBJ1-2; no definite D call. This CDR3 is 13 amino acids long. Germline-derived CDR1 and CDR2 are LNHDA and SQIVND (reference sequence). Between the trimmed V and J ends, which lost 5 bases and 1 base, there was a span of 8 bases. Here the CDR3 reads CASSLGGNYGYTF. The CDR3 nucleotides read TGTGCCAGTAGTCTCGGCGGTAACTATGGCTACACCTTC.

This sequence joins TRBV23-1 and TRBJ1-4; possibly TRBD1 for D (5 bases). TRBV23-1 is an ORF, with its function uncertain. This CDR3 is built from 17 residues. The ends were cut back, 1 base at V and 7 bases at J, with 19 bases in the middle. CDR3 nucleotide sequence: TGCGCCAGCAGTCAATACCGGGGGTCCTCCTTGAGTGAAAAACTGTTTTTT. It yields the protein CASSQYRGSSLSEKLFF.

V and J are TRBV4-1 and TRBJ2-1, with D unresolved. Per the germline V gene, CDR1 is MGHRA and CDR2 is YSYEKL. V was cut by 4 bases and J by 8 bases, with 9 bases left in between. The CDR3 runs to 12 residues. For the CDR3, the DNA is TGCGCCAGCAGCCTACGTTCCGATGAGCAGTTCTTC. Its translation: CASSLRSDEQFF.

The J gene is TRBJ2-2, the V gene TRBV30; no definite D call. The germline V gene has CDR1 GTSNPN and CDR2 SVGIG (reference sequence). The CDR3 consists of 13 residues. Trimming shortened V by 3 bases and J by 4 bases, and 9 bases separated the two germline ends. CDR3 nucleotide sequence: TGTGCCTGGAGCCCCACCGCCACCGGGGAGCTGTTTTTT. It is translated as CAWSPTATGELFF.

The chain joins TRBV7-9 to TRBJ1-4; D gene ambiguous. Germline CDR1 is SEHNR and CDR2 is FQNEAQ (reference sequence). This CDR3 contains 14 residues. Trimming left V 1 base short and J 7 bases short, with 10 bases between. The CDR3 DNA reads TGTGCCAGCAGCTTAGGCAATCTAATTGAAAAACTGTTTTTT. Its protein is CASSLGNLIEKLFF.

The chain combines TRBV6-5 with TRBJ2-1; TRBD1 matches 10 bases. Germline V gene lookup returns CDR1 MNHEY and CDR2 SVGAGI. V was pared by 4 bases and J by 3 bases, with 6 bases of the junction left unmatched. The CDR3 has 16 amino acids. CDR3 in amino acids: CASSLTGGLVYNEQFF. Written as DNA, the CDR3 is TGTGCCAGCAGTTTGACAGGGGGCCTGGTCTACAATGAGCAGTTCTTC.

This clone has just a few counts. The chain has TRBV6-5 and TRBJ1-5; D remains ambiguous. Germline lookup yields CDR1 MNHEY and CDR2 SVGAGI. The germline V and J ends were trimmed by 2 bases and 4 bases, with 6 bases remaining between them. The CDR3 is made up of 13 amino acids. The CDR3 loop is CASSYTRNQPQHF. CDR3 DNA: TGTGCCAGCAGTTACACCCGTAATCAGCCCCAGCATTTT.

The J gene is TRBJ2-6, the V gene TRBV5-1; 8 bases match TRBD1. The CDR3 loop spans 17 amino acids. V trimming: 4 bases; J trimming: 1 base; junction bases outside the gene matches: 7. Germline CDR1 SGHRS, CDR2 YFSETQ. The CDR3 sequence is CASSPTTGGSGANVLTF. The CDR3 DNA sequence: TGCGCCAGCAGCCCTACTACAGGGGGGTCTGGGGCCAACGTCCTGACTTTC.

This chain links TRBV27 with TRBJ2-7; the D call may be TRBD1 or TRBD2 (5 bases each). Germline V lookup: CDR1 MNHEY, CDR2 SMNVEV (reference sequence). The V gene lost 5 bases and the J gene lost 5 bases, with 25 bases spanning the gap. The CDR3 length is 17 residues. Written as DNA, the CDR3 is TGTGCCAGCAGTCCATACTCGTACTGGGACGGGGTCAACGAGCAGTACTTC. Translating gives CASSPYSYWDGVNEQYF.

The CDR3 here is CASSSRDREQYF. For the CDR3, the DNA is TGTGCCAGCAGTAGCCGGGACCGTGAGCAGTACTTC. The chain has TRBV2 and TRBJ2-7, with D possibly being TRBD1 or TRBD2 (5 bases each). This CDR3 has 12 amino acids. Between the trimmed V and J ends, which lost 5 bases and 7 bases, there was a span of 12 bases. CDR1 is SNHLY, CDR2 FYNNEI, per germline.

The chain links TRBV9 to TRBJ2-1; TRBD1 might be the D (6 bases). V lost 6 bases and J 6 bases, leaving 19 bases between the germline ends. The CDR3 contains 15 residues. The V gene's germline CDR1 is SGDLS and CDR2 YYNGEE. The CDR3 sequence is CASNGRDKGGNEQFF. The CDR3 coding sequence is TGTGCCAGCAATGGCCGGGACAAGGGCGGCAATGAGCAGTTCTTC.

This CDR3 is CASRGVELFF. As DNA, the CDR3 is TGTGCCAGCAGGGGGGTGGAACTGTTTTTT. The J gene is TRBJ1-4, the V gene TRBV2; TRBD1 might be the D (5 bases). Germline V gene data show CDR1 as SNHLY and CDR2 as FYNNEI. The length of the CDR3 is 10 residues. V was pared by 6 bases and J by 12 bases, with 8 bases between.

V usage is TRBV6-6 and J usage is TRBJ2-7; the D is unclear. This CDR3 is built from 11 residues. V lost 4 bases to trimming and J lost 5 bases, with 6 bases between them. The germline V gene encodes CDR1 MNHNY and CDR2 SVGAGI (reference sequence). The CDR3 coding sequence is TGTGCCAGCAGTTTCCGTAACGAGCAGTACTTC. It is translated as CASSFRNEQYF.

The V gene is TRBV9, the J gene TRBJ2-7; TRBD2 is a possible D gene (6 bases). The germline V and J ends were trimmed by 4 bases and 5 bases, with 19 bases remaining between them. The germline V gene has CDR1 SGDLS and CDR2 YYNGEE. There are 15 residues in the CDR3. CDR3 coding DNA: TGTGCCAGCAGCACGATGGGACTCGCGGCGGACGAGCAGTACTTC. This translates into CASSTMGLAADEQYF.

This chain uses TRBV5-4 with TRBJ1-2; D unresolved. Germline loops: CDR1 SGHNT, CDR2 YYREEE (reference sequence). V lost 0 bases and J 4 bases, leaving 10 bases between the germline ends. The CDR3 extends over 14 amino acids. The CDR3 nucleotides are TGTGCCAGCAGCTTGGAAGGAATTTTCTATGGCTACACCTTC. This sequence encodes CASSLEGIFYGYTF.